This T cell receptor beta chain was identified during a study of blood T cell repertoires in COVID-19. Study in general: Whether acute or convalescent, the COVID-19 samples came from the United States, Italy and Spain. Nucleic acid was either cDNA or gDNA, and it came from T cells, B-cell-depleted T cells, or PBMCs.

The CDR3 has 14 amino acids. With 6 bases clipped from V and 10 bases from J, the junction kept 8 bases outside the gene matches. CDR1 MNHEY and CDR2 SVGEGT come from the germline V gene. In the original workflow: Reference gene primer amplification in the assay estimated nucleated cell counts. Produced via immunoSEQ multiplex PCR; TCRdb's table is partial and in-frame only. V, J and clone size were drawn from that table, and D and trimming were deduced from the DNA. Among 81,000 or so clones, 92% were seen once, and the ten largest hold roughly 6.6%. The source of this sequence is a woman aged 55 to 70 with active COVID-19. J is TRBJ1-6 and V is TRBV6-2 or TRBV6-3, with TRBD1 matching 8 bases. Sequencing was performed on peripheral blood. CDR3 loop: CASSRTGKESPLHF. The CDR3 region has the DNA TGTGCCAGCAGCCGGACAGGGAAGGAATCACCCCTCCACTTT.